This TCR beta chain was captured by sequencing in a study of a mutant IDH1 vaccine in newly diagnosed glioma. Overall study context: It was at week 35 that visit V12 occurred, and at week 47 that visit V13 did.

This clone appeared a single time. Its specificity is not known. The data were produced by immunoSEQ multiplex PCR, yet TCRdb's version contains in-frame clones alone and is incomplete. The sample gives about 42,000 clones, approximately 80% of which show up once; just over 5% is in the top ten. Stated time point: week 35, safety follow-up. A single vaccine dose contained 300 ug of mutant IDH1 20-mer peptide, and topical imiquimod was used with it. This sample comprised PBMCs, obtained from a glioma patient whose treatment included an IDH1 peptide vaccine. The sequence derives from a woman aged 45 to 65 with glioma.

CDR3 residues: CASSQVSTGELFF. The DNA for the CDR3 is TGCGCCAGCAGTCAGGTTTCGACCGGGGAGCTGTTTTTT. The chain joins TRBV23-1 to TRBJ2-2, with D unclear. TRBV23-1 is classed as an ORF, of uncertain function. The CDR3 is 13 amino acids. V dropped 3 bases and J dropped 5 bases, with 7 bases sitting between them.